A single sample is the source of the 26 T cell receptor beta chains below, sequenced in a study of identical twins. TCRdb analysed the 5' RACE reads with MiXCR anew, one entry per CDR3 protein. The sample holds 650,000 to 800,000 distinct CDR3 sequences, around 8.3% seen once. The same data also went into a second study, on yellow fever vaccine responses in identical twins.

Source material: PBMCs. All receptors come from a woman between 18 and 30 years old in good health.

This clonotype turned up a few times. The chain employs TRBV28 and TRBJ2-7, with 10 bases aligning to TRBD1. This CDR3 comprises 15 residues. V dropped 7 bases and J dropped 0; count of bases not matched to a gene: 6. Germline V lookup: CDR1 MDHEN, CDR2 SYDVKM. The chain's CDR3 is CASTPGQGVSYEQYF. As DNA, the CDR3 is TGTGCCAGCACCCCAGGACAGGGGGTCTCCTACGAGCAGTACTTC. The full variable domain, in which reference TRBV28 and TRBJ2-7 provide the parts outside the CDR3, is DVKVTQSSRYLVKRTGEKVFLECVQDMDHENMFWYRQDPGLGLRLIYFSYDVKMKEKGDIPEGYSVSREKKERFSLILESASTNQTSMYLCASTPGQGVSYEQYFGPGTRLTVT.

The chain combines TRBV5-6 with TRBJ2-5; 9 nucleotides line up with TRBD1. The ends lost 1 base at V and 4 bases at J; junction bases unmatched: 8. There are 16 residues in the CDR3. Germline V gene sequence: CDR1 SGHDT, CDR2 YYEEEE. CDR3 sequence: CASSLIGTGMGETQYF. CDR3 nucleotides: TGTGCCAGCAGCTTGATCGGGACAGGGATGGGAGAGACCCAGTACTTC.

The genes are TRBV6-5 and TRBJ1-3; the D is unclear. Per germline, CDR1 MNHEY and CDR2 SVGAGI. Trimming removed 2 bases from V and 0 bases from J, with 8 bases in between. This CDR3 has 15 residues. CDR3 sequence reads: CASSYKASSGNTIYF. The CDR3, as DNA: TGTGCCAGCAGTTACAAGGCGTCCTCTGGAAACACCATATATTTT.

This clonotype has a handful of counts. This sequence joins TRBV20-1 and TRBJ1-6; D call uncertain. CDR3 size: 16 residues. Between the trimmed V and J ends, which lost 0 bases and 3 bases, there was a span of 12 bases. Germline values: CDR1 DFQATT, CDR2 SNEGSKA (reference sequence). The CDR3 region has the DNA TGCAGTGCTAGAGATGGTGTCGCAGTCTATAATTCACCCCTCCACTTT. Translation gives CSARDGVAVYNSPLHF.

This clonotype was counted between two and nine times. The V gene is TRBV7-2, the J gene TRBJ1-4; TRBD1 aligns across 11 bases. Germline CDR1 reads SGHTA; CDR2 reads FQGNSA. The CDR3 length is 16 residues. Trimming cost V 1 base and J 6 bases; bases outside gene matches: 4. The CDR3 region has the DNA TGTGCCAGCAGCTTAGGGGACAGGGGGTCATATGAAAAACTGTTTTTT. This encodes CASSLGDRGSYEKLFF.

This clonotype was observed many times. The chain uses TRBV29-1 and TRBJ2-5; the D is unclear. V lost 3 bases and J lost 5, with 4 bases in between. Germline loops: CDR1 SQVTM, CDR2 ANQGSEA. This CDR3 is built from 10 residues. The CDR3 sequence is CSVERETQYF. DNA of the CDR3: TGCAGCGTTGAGCGGGAGACCCAGTACTTC. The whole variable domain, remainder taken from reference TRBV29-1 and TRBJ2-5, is SAVISQKPSRDICQRGTSLTIQCQVDSQVTMMFWYRQQPGQSLTLIATANQGSEATYESGFVIDKFPISRPNLTFSTLTVSNMSPEDSSIYLCSVERETQYFGPGTRLLVL.

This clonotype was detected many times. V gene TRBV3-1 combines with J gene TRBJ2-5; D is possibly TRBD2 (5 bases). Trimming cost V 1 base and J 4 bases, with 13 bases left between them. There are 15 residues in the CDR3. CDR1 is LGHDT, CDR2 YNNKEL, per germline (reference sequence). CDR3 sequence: CASSQGTRDGETQYF. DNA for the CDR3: TGTGCCAGCAGCCAAGGGACCCGGGATGGAGAGACCCAGTACTTC.

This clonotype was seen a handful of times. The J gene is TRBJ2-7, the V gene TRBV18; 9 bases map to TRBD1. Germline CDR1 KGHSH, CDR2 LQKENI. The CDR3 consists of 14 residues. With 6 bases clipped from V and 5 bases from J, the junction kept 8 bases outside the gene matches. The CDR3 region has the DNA TGTGCCAGCTCCCCCCGGGACAGGGTGGACGAGCAGTACTTC. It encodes CASSPRDRVDEQYF.

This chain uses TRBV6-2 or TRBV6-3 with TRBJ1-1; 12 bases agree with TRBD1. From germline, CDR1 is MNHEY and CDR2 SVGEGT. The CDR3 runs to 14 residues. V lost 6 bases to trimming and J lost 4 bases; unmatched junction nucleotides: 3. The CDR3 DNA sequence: TGTGCCAGCAGGGGGACAGGGGGCGGCACTGAAGCTTTCTTT. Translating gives CASRGTGGGTEAFF.

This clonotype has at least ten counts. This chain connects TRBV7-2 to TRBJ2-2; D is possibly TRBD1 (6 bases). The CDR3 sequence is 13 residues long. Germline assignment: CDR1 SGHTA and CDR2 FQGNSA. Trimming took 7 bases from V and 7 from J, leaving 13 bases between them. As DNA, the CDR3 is TGTGCCAGCAACCCGGGACATAACGGGGAGCTGTTTTTT. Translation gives CASNPGHNGELFF.

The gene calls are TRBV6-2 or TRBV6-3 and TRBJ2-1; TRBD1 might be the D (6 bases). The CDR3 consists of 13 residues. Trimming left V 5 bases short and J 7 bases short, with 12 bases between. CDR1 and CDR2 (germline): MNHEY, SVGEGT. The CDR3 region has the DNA TGTGCCAGCAGTAGACAGGTCCGTAATGAGCAGTTCTTC. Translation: CASSRQVRNEQFF.

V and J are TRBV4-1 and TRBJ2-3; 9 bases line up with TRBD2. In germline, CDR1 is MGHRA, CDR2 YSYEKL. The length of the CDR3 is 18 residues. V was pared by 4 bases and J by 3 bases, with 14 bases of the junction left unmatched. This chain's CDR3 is CASSLEAGGPARTDTQYF. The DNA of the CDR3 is TGCGCCAGCAGCCTCGAGGCGGGAGGGCCAGCGAGGACAGATACGCAGTATTTT.

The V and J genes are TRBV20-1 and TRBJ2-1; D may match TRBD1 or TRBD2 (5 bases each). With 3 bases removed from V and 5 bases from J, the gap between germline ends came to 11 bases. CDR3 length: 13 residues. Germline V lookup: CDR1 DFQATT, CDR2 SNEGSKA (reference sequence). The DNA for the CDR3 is TGCAGTGCTAGGGAGGTGGGGGACAATGAGCAGTTCTTC. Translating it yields CSAREVGDNEQFF.

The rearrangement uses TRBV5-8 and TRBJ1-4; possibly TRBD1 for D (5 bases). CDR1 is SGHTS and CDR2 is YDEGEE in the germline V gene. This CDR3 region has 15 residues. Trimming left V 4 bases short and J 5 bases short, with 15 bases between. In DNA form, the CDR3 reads TGTGCCAGCAGCCTGACAGCCGGCTCCAATGAAAAACTGTTTTTT. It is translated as CASSLTAGSNEKLFF.

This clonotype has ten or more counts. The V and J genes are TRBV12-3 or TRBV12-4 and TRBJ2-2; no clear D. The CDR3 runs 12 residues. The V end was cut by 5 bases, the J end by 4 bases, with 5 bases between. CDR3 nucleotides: TGTGCCAGCAGTAAGTCCACCGGGGAGCTGTTTTTT. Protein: CASSKSTGELFF.

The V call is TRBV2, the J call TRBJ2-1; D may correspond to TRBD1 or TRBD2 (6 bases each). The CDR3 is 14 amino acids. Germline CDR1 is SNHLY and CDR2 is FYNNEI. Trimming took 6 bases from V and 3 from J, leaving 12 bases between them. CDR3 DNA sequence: TGTGCCAGCAGCCCCCGGGGGCACTACAATGAGCAGTTCTTC. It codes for CASSPRGHYNEQFF.

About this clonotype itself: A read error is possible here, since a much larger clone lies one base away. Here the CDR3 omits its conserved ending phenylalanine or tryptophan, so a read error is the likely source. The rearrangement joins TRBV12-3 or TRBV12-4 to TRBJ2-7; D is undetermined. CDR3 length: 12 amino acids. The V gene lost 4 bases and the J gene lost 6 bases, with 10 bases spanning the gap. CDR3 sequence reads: CASSSPSAEQYL. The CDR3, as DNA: TGTGCCAGCAGTTCGCCCTCAGCCGAGCAGTACCTC.

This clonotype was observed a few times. This CDR3 reads CATSRDSANQPQHF. In DNA form, the CDR3 reads TGTGCCACCAGCAGAGATTCAGCCAATCAGCCCCAGCATTTT. The chain is built from TRBV15 and TRBJ1-5; D call uncertain. In germline, CDR1 is LNHNV, CDR2 YYDKDF (reference sequence). CDR3 length: 14 residues. V lost 0 bases to trimming and J lost 3 bases, with 6 bases between them.

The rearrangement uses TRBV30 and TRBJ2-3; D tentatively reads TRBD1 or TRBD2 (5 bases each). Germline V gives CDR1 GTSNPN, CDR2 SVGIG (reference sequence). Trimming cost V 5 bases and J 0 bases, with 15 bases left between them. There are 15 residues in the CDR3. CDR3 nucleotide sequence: TGTGCCTGGGCTATCGGGGCGGCTAGCACAGATACGCAGTATTTT. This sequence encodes CAWAIGAASTDTQYF. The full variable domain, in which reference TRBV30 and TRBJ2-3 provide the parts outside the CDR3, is SQTIHQWPATLVQPVGSPLSLECTVEGTSNPNLYWYRQAAGRGLQLLFYSVGIGQISSEVPQNLSASRPQDRQFILSSKKLLLSDSGFYLCAWAIGAASTDTQYFGPGTRLTVL.

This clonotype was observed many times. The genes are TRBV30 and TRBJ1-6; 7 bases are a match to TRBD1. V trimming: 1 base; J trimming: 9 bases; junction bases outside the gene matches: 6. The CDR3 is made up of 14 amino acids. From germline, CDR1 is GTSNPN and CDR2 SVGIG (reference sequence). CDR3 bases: TGTGCCTGGAGTGGAACAGGGGTTGGTTCACCCCTCCACTTT. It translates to CAWSGTGVGSPLHF.

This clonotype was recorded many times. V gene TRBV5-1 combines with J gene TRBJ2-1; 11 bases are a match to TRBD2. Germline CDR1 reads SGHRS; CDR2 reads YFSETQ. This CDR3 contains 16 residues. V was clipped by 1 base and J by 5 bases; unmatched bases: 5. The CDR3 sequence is CASSLSGTSGDNEQFF. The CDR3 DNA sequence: TGCGCCAGCAGCTTGTCCGGGACTAGCGGTGACAATGAGCAGTTCTTC.

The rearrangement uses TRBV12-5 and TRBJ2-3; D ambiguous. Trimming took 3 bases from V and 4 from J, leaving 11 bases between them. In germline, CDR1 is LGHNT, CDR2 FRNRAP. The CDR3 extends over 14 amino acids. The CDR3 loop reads CASGFYGPADTQYF. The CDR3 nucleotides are TGTGCTAGTGGTTTTTACGGCCCCGCAGATACGCAGTATTTT.

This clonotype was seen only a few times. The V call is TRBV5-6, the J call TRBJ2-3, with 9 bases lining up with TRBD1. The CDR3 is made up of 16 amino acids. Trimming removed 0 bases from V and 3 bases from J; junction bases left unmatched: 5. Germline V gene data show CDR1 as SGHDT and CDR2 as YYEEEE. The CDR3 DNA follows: TGTGCCAGCAGCTTGGTGGACAGGGGTGGTACAGATACGCAGTATTTT. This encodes CASSLVDRGGTDTQYF. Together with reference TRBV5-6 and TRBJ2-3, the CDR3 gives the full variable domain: DAGVTQSPTHLIKTRGQQVTLRCSPKSGHDTVSWYQQALGQGPQFIFQYYEEEERQRGNFPDRFSGHQFPNYSSELNVNALLLGDSALYLCASSLVDRGGTDTQYFGPGTRLTVL.

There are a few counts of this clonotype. CDR3 in amino acids: CASRPLAGVYNEQFF. CDR3 nucleotides: TGTGCCAGCAGGCCACTAGCGGGAGTATACAATGAGCAGTTCTTC. The chain recombines TRBV12-3 or TRBV12-4 with TRBJ2-1, with TRBD2 matching 11 bases. The CDR3 consists of 15 residues. Losses at the gene ends were 6 bases for V and 4 bases for J; bases not matched to a gene: 5.

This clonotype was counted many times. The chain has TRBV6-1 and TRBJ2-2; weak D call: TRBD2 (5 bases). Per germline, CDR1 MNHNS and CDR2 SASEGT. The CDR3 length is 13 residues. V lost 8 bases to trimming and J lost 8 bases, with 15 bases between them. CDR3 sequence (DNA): TGTGCCAGCTCTCGCTCTTCGGGGGGGGAGCTGTTTTTT. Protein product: CASSRSSGGELFF.

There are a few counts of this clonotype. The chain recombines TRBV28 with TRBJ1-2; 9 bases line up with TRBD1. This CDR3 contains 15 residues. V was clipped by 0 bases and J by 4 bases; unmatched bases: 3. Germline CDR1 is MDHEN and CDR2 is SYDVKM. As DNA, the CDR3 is TGTGCCAGCAGTTTATGGGGGACAGGGATCTATGGCTACACCTTC. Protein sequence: CASSLWGTGIYGYTF.